One sample yielded the 15 T cell receptor beta chains listed below, sequenced in a study of T cells in Graves' hyperthyroidism and ophthalmopathy. What was amplified from RNA transcripts were TCR beta CDR3 regions. HTBI primers were the set used in a first-round RT-PCR of the TCR CDR3. From the multiplex PCR reads, TCRdb called clonotypes with MiXCR, one entry per CDR3 protein. The sample carries under 350,000 distinct CDR3 sequences, less than 30% recorded once. The source material was blood. Receptor source: a man aged 40-50 years with Graves' hyperthyroidism that later progressed to Graves' ophthalmopathy.

This clonotype was seen only once. V is TRBV7-2 and J is TRBJ2-7; D is unclear. Trimming took 6 bases from V and 5 from J, leaving 14 bases between them. Per germline, CDR1 SGHTA and CDR2 FQGNSA. This CDR3 has 13 amino acids. In DNA, the CDR3 is TGTGCCAGCAGACACACCGACATTCACGAGCAGTACTTC. It codes for CASRHTDIHEQYF.

At least ten counts were recorded for this clonotype. This rearrangement joins TRBV5-1 to TRBJ1-2; the match to TRBD1 covers 12 bases. Germline V gene lookup returns CDR1 SGHRS and CDR2 YFSETQ. Trimming removed 4 bases from V and 4 bases from J; junction bases left unmatched: 11. CDR3 length: 17 residues. The CDR3 region is CASSRNPGQGARYGYTF. CDR3 coding DNA: TGCGCCAGCAGCCGTAACCCGGGACAGGGGGCTCGCTATGGCTACACCTTC.

This clonotype showed up many times. V gene TRBV11-1 combines with J gene TRBJ1-1, with D possibly being TRBD1 (6 bases). Germline V gene sequence: CDR1 SGHAT, CDR2 FQDESV (reference sequence). The CDR3 is 16 residues long. V lost 4 bases and J lost 4, with 19 bases in between. The CDR3 loop is CASSSTITGRGTEAFF. The CDR3 DNA is TGTGCCAGCAGCTCGACCATCACAGGGAGGGGCACTGAAGCTTTCTTT.

This clonotype appeared many times. This rearrangement joins TRBV20-1 to TRBJ2-5; D might be TRBD1 (6 bases). Germline assignment: CDR1 DFQATT and CDR2 SNEGSKA (reference sequence). V lost 8 bases, J lost 1 base, and 20 bases lay in between. The CDR3 has 15 amino acids. The CDR3 region is CSPFGQNLPQETQYF. DNA of the CDR3: TGCAGTCCATTTGGACAGAATTTACCCCAAGAGACCCAGTACTTC.

This clonotype was seen ten or more times. The chain uses TRBV6-1 and TRBJ2-3; D is possibly TRBD1 (6 bases). Deletions cut 8 bases from V and 2 bases from J, with 20 bases between. Germline V gives CDR1 MNHNS, CDR2 SASEGT. The CDR3 runs 16 residues. CDR3: CASRLLRTANTDTQYF. The CDR3 nucleotides read TGTGCCAGCCGCCTACTCCGGACAGCGAACACAGATACGCAGTATTTT.

The chain uses TRBV12-3 or TRBV12-4 and TRBJ2-7; D uncertain. The germline V and J ends were trimmed by 6 bases and 2 bases, with 8 bases remaining between them. The length of the CDR3 is 12 residues. The CDR3 sequence: CASRIQPYEQYF. The CDR3 region has the DNA TGTGCCAGCAGGATCCAGCCCTACGAGCAGTACTTC.

This clonotype was seen many times. This chain joins TRBV20-1 and TRBJ1-1; D remains ambiguous. The CDR3 contains 14 residues. The germline V gene has CDR1 DFQATT and CDR2 SNEGSKA (reference sequence). The CDR3 nucleotides read TGCAGGGCGACATGGGGTCCGGGGAACACTGAAGCTTTCTTT. Translated, it gives CRATWGPGNTEAFF.

With regard to this clonotype: A single base separates this from a much larger clone, so it may be a read error. The V gene is TRBV5-1, the J gene TRBJ1-5, with 10 bases fitting TRBD1. The germline V gene encodes CDR1 SGHRS and CDR2 YFSETQ. V shed 7 bases and J 7 bases; nucleotides not matched to a gene: 5. This CDR3 is built from 13 residues. Here the CDR3 reads CASYGQGVQPQHF. CDR3 nucleotides: TGCGCCAGCTATGGACAGGGGGTACAGCCCCAGCATTTT.

J is TRBJ1-1 and V is TRBV6-2 or TRBV6-3; the D is unclear. Trimming pared 2 bases from V and 0 bases from J, leaving 10 bases between. The CDR3 totals 15 residues. The germline V gene encodes CDR1 MNHEY and CDR2 SVGEGT. For the CDR3, the DNA is TGTGCCAGCAGTTACGGGTTGCATCTGAACACTGAAGCTTTCTTT. Protein sequence: CASSYGLHLNTEAFF.

This clonotype was observed many times. V and J are TRBV28 and TRBJ2-7, with D perhaps TRBD1 or TRBD2 (5 bases each). The CDR3 loop spans 13 amino acids. Germline CDR1 is MDHEN and CDR2 is SYDVKM. V was trimmed by 4 bases and J by 3 bases, leaving 10 bases between them. The CDR3 DNA reads as TGTGCCAGCAGTTGGGACCGTTACTACGAGCAGTACTTC. It specifies CASSWDRYYEQYF.

The genes are TRBV27 and TRBJ2-7; 11 bases match TRBD2. V shed 5 bases, J shed 3 bases, and the junction held 15 bases outside the gene matches. The germline gives CDR1 MNHEY, CDR2 SMNVEV (reference sequence). The CDR3 runs 18 residues. The CDR3 spells CASSPSSGRTNLHYEQYF. The CDR3, as DNA: TGTGCCAGCAGTCCCTCTAGCGGGAGGACAAATCTTCACTACGAGCAGTACTTC.

This clonotype was counted many times. The V and J genes are TRBV20-1 and TRBJ2-7; tentatively, D is TRBD2 (5 bases). The CDR3 extends over 12 amino acids. Trimming took 5 bases from V and 3 from J, leaving 11 bases between them. Germline V gives CDR1 DFQATT, CDR2 SNEGSKA (reference sequence). CDR3 in amino acids: CSAGGLGYEQYF. As DNA, the CDR3 is TGCAGTGCTGGAGGACTTGGCTACGAGCAGTACTTC.

CDR3 DNA sequence: TGTGCCAGTACCCTATCAGGGTTCGTCTCTGGAAACACCATATATTTT. Translated: CASTLSGFVSGNTIYF. V usage is TRBV19 and J usage is TRBJ1-3, with D possibly matching TRBD1 (5 bases). CDR3 length: 16 residues. The V end lost 7 bases, the J end lost 0 bases, and 16 bases lay between the germline ends. The V gene's germline CDR1 is LNHDA and CDR2 SQIVND (reference sequence). Using reference TRBV19 and TRBJ1-3 for the parts outside the CDR3, the full variable domain is DGGITQSPKYLFRKEGQNVTLSCEQNLNHDAMYWYRQDPGQGLRLIYYSQIVNDFQKGDIAEGYSVSREKKESFPLTVTSAQKNPTAFYLCASTLSGFVSGNTIYFGEGSWLTVV.

This clonotype was observed at least ten times. The V and J genes are TRBV30 and TRBJ2-4, with 8 bases lining up with TRBD2. The CDR3 has 18 amino acids. The J segment lost 2 bases and the V segment lost 0 bases, leaving 12 bases of the junction unmatched. Germline V CDR1 and CDR2: GTSNPN, SVGIG (reference sequence). CDR3 nucleotide sequence: TGTGCCTGGAGTGTACCGGGACTAGTTTTTAAGACCAAAAACATTCAGTACTTC. It yields the protein CAWSVPGLVFKTKNIQYF.

This clonotype was observed at least ten times. V usage is TRBV19 and J usage is TRBJ2-2, with D perhaps TRBD1 (5 bases). V was pared by 3 bases and J by 7 bases, with 12 bases between. The germline CDR1 and CDR2 sequences are LNHDA and SQIVND (reference sequence). This CDR3 is 14 amino acids long. CDR3 region: CASSIGQGGGELFF. In DNA form, the CDR3 reads TGTGCCAGTAGTATCGGGCAGGGCGGCGGGGAGCTGTTTTTT.